This TCR beta chain was documented in a study of blood T cell repertoires in COVID-19. About the research overall: Specimens from acute and convalescent COVID-19 originated in the United States, Italy and Spain. T cells, B-cell-depleted T cells, or PBMCs provided the cDNA or gDNA that served as material.

Germline CDR1 DFQATT, CDR2 SNEGSKA (reference sequence). The CDR3 has 8 residues. In the original processing: Amplification of reference gene primers provided the estimated nucleated cell counts. Only in-frame clones appear in the TCRdb table, and some are missing; sequencing was by immunoSEQ multiplex PCR. That table furnishes V, J and clone size, whereas the DNA furnished D and trimming. The sample lists some 400,000 clones, roughly 90% seen once, with 6.5% in the top ten. The source material was peripheral blood. This chain links TRBV20-1 with TRBJ1-2; D is unclear. The receptor was derived from a man aged 18 to 29 with active or convalescent COVID-19. CDR3 region: CGSYGYTF. The DNA for the CDR3 is TGCGGGAGCTATGGCTACACCTTC.